These T cell receptor beta chains were read from a single sample in a study of blood T cell repertoires in COVID-19. TCRdb keeps only in-frame clones here, not all; method: immunoSEQ multiplex PCR. The sample has fewer than 50,000 clones, roughly 88% seen once. Sequenced: peripheral blood. The receptors were gathered from a human donor in a cohort sampled during active COVID-19. Both conserved end residues are part of each CDR3. The D gene is left open where the match is weak. For some rows the clone size is stated as once, few or many, or as a class when expanded; others skip it.

size	V	D	J	CDR3	DNA
NA	TRBV4-2	NA	TRBJ1-3	CASSQGGSLSGNTIYF	TGTGCCAGCAGCCAAGGGGGCAGCCTCTCTGGAAACACCATATATTTT
NA	TRBV20-1	NA	TRBJ1-2	CSASRGTDKLNYGYTF	TGCAGTGCTAGTCGGGGGACGGACAAGTTAAACTATGGCTACACCTTC
few	TRBV27	TRBD1	TRBJ2-7	CASHRTGGEQYF	TGTGCCAGCCACAGGACAGGGGGTGAGCAGTACTTC
NA	TRBV14	NA	TRBJ2-7	CASSQDVGAGEQYF	TGTGCCAGCAGCCAAGATGTTGGAGCTGGCGAGCAGTACTTC
NA	TRBV24-1	NA	TRBJ2-3	CATSLRGGTDTQYF	TGTGCCACCAGCTTAAGGGGCGGTACAGATACGCAGTATTTT
few	TRBV2	TRBD2	TRBJ2-2	CASKTMNLAGGSGELFF	TGTGCCAGCAAAACGATGAATCTAGCGGGGGGGAGCGGGGAGCTGTTTTTT
NA	TRBV5-1	NA	TRBJ1-2	CASSLADSYYGYTF	TGCGCCAGCAGCTTGGCCGACTCTTACTATGGCTACACCTTC
few	TRBV10-3	NA	TRBJ2-2	CAICEQIYTGELFF	TGTGCCATCTGTGAACAGATCTATACCGGGGAGCTGTTTTTT
once	TRBV29-1	TRBD2	TRBJ2-7	CSVDGGSGRDEQYF	TGCAGCGTGGACGGTGGTAGCGGGAGGGACGAGCAGTACTTC
NA	TRBV6-2/TRBV6-3	TRBD1	TRBJ1-5	CASSYRTGGPNQPQHF	TGTGCCAGCAGTTACCGGACAGGGGGTCCGAATCAGCCCCAGCATTTT
NA	TRBV7-9	NA	TRBJ2-7	CASEVSGATGGQYF	TGTGCCAGCGAGGTGTCAGGGGCGACGGGGGGGCAGTACTTC
NA	TRBV6-6	TRBD1	TRBJ2-6	CASSLKGAYGANVLTF	TGTGCCAGCAGCCTGAAGGGGGCTTATGGGGCCAACGTCCTGACTTTC
NA	TRBV5-4	NA	TRBJ1-1	CASSLDETEAFF	TGTGCCAGCAGCTTGGACGAGACTGAAGCTTTCTTT
NA	TRBV5-1	NA	TRBJ2-3	CASSFGRDTQYF	TGCGCCAGCAGCTTTGGGAGAGATACGCAGTATTTT
few	TRBV7-2	TRBD2	TRBJ2-7	CASSQGLAGSYEQYF	TGTGCCAGCAGCCAGGGACTAGCGGGCTCCTACGAGCAGTACTTC
NA	TRBV5-1	TRBD1	TRBJ1-6	CASSYRTGAYNSPLHF	TGCGCCAGCAGCTATCGGACAGGGGCCTATAATTCACCCCTCCACTTT
few	TRBV19	TRBD1	TRBJ1-5	CASRGGTGVQPQHF	TGTGCCAGTCGGGGGGGGACAGGGGTACAGCCCCAGCATTTT
NA	TRBV3-1/TRBV3-2	TRBD2	TRBJ2-3	CASSQVTSGTADTQYF	TGTGCCAGCAGCCAAGTAACTAGCGGGACTGCAGATACGCAGTATTTT
NA	TRBV18	NA	TRBJ2-3	CASAADTDTQYF	TGTGCCAGCGCAGCGGACACAGATACGCAGTATTTT
NA	TRBV14	NA	TRBJ2-7	CASRPTGSSYEQYF	TGTGCCAGCAGGCCGACAGGAAGCTCCTACGAGCAGTACTTC
NA	TRBV5-8	NA	TRBJ1-2	CASSLGQGPYGYTF	TGTGCCAGCAGCTTGGGGCAGGGCCCCTATGGCTACACCTTC
NA	TRBV13	NA	TRBJ1-1	CASSLGDKAFF	TGTGCCAGCAGCTTAGGGGACAAAGCTTTCTTT